The present T cell receptor (beta chain) was sequenced within a study of shared clonotypes between healthy human individuals. As to this clone: This is likely an artifact of a read error, given a far larger clone one base away. In the same sample, other DNA sequences code for this CDR3.

The assay was run at deep level. Genomic DNA (from each subset) was split evenly across several immunoSEQ plates. Template amounts of 250 to 350 ng DNA, tens of thousands of T cell genomes, were employed in unsorted PBMC replicate PCRs. Unsorted PBMC DNA was run through sequencing on ten immunoSEQ deep assay plates. Method: immunoSEQ multiplex PCR; TCRdb's copy keeps in-frame clones and lacks some. The sample records about 520,000 clones, about 85% being singletons. Germline V lookup: CDR1 SGHRS, CDR2 YFSETQ. Trimming removed 0 bases from V and 4 bases from J; junction bases left unmatched: 7. The CDR3 length is 15 residues.

This chain connects TRBV5-1 to TRBJ2-7, with TRBD2 matching over 7 bases. The TCR sequence derives from a middle-aged woman in good health. Some clones in this sample may be carry-over from other donors' samples. The sample consisted of PBMCs. The CDR3 DNA sequence: TGCGCCAGCAGCTTGGGGCCTAGCGGTATGTACGAGCAGTACTTC. It specifies CASSLGPSGMYEQYF.